The 3 T cell receptor beta chains below come from one sample, sequenced in a study of blood T cell repertoires in COVID-19. The data were produced by immunoSEQ multiplex PCR, yet TCRdb's version contains in-frame clones alone and is incomplete. The sample gives 130,000 to 150,000 clones, less than 85% of which show up once; approximately 9% is in the top ten. The sample comprised peripheral blood. Receptors originate from a woman aged 80 or over in a cohort sampled during active or convalescent COVID-19.

This rearrangement joins TRBV10-3 to TRBJ2-1; D unresolved. Germline V CDR1 and CDR2: ENHRY, SYGVKD. This CDR3 region has 12 residues. Trimming took off 6 bases at V and 8 bases at J, with 11 bases between the two ends. The CDR3 bases are TGTGCCATCAGCAGAAGCGACTATGAGCAGTTCTTC. It is translated as CAISRSDYEQFF.

The chain couples TRBV11-2 to TRBJ1-1, with D perhaps matching TRBD1 (5 bases). The germline V gene has CDR1 SGHAT and CDR2 FQNNGV. CDR3 length: 16 residues. Trimming removed 4 bases from V and 1 base from J, with 16 bases in between. CDR3 protein: CASSSGGGIWNTEAFF. For the CDR3, the DNA is TGTGCCAGCAGCTCGGGGGGAGGGATTTGGAACACTGAAGCTTTCTTT.

The chain employs TRBV5-4 and TRBJ1-1; possibly TRBD1 for D (6 bases). The CDR3 is 15 residues long. Germline V lookup: CDR1 SGHNT, CDR2 YYREEE (reference sequence). V lost 4 bases, J lost 2 bases, and 15 bases lay in between. DNA for the CDR3: TGTGCCAGCAGCCCAGGGGCCGTCACCAACACTGAAGCTTTCTTT. This translates into CASSPGAVTNTEAFF.